The entry that follows covers one T cell receptor (beta chain) sequence. In the authors' workflow: It was from reference gene primer amplification that nucleated cell counts were estimated. Here immunoSEQ multiplex PCR was the method, and the copy in TCRdb shows in-frame clones only, minus some. That table supplies the V and J calls and clone size; D and trimming were determined from the DNA. The table lists under 200,000 clones, around nine tenths of them singletons. This sample was taken from a study of blood T cell repertoires in COVID-19. Study at large: The origin of the acute and convalescent COVID-19 samples was the United States, Italy and Spain. The cDNA or gDNA used as material had been derived from T cells, B-cell-depleted T cells, or PBMCs.

V trimming: 6 bases; J trimming: 6 bases; junction bases outside the gene matches: 7. CDR3 size: 15 residues. The germline V gene has CDR1 LGHDT and CDR2 YNNKEL (reference sequence). The V call is TRBV3-1 (or the pseudogene TRBV3-2), the J call TRBJ2-2; 10 positions match TRBD1. The sequence was collected from a man younger than 30 with active or convalescent COVID-19. Source material: peripheral blood. Here the CDR3 reads CASRRQGAQSGELFF. CDR3 nucleotides: TGTGCCAGCAGGAGACAGGGGGCGCAATCCGGGGAGCTGTTTTTT.